Below, one T cell receptor beta chain is given with its context. The data were obtained in a study of blood T cell repertoires in COVID-19. Study overall: The United States, Italy and Spain supplied acute and convalescent COVID-19 samples. PBMCs, B-cell-depleted T cells, or T cells were the source of the cDNA or gDNA that made up the material.

Germline V CDR1 and CDR2: KGHDR, SFDVKD. Trimming cost V 4 bases and J 3 bases, with 15 bases left between them. The CDR3 consists of 15 residues. In the study's own analysis: It was from reference gene primer amplification that nucleated cell counts were estimated. The table came from immunoSEQ multiplex PCR; TCRdb's copy has only in-frame clones and leaves some out. V and J calls plus clone size are reproduced from that table; the DNA served to infer D and trimming. This table has some 150,000 clones, more than 70% appearing once. Sequencing used peripheral blood. The TCR comes from a man in his 60s with active or convalescent COVID-19. V usage is TRBV24-1 and J usage is TRBJ2-7; possibly TRBD2 for D (5 bases). The CDR3, as DNA: TGTGCCACCAGTGACCCCCGGAGCGGCCTCTACGAGCAGTACTTC. Translation gives CATSDPRSGLYEQYF.